This entry features one T cell receptor (beta chain) sequence. The antigen it binds to is not known. No clone much larger than this one lies a single base away; base qualities are absent. For CDR1 and CDR2, the germline V gene lists SQVTM and ANQGSEA. From the cysteine through the phenylalanine, the CDR3 covers 14 amino acids. The only DNA kept is the CDR3, 42 bases in frame from the first base. Germline trimming amounts to 5 bases on V and 6 bases on J, with 6 as the count of junction bases outside the gene matches. The library was made by the immunoSEQ multiplex PCR assay. The table was pulled from immuneACCESS by TCRdb, which kept in-frame rearrangements only. Such tables lose some clones; where checked, under half of the loss comes from unresolved V genes, and the rest has no known cause. The sample contains fewer than 15,000 clones, approximately 80% of them found a single time. The ten largest clones take up more than 9.5% of the sample.

This record comes from a study of technical replicates of blood from four donors (dated by TCRdb to about 2017). The source of this sequence is a human donor in good health. The chain joins TRBV29-1 to TRBJ2-7; TRBD2 agrees with 14 junctional bases. Sequenced input: PBMCs. The base sequence is TGCAGCGTTACAGGACTAGCGGGAGGTCTCGAGCAGTACTTC. Its product reads: CSVTGLAGGLEQYF.